This TCR beta chain originates from a study of preoperative IRX-2 immunotherapy in early breast cancer. This clone showed up just a few times. Generated by immunoSEQ multiplex PCR, the TCRdb table keeps only in-frame clones and is missing some. The sample includes 30,000 to 45,000 clones, 65% to 90% seen only once; the top ten take over 1.3%. Specified treatment: preoperative locoregional IRX-2 cytokine immunotherapy. Preoperative locoregional IRX-2 cytokine immunotherapy was tested in the phase Ib source study. This sequence originates from a human donor with breast cancer. This material consisted of lymph node tissue, taken after IRX-2 immunotherapy.

The DNA for the CDR3 is TGTGCCAGCAGTCGCCCGGACAGGGATATCAACACCGGGGAGCTGTTTTTT. Its translation: CASSRPDRDINTGELFF. The V and J genes are TRBV28 and TRBJ2-2; 8 bases align to TRBD1. J was trimmed by 2 bases and V by 5 bases; bases with no gene match: 10. There are 17 residues in the CDR3. Per germline, CDR1 MDHEN and CDR2 SYDVKM.